The 23 T cell receptor beta chains given below trace back to one sample, sequenced in a study of cytomegalovirus exposure and HLA in healthy donors. The PCR had 60 Vbeta and 13 Jbeta primers. Sequenced by immunoSEQ multiplex PCR; TCRdb stores in-frame clones only, minus some. The table shows some 190,000 clones, with roughly four fifths occurring only once. The sample was PBMCs. These receptor sequences come from a man aged 18 to 35 in good health and CMV-seronegative.

The genes are TRBV6-5 and TRBJ2-4, with a tentative D call TRBD2 (6 bases). Trimming took off 6 bases at V and 2 bases at J, with 8 bases between the two ends. CDR1 MNHEY and CDR2 SVGAGI come from the germline V gene. The CDR3 is made up of 13 amino acids. In DNA, the CDR3 is TGTGCCAGCAGCCGGGAGACCAAAAACATTCAGTACTTC. This codes for CASSRETKNIQYF.

CDR3 protein: CASSLSGGLNTEAFF. The CDR3 nucleotides read TGTGCCAGCAGCTTATCGGGGGGGTTGAACACTGAAGCTTTCTTT. The V gene is TRBV11-3, the J gene TRBJ1-1; TRBD1 might be the D (5 bases). CDR3 size: 15 residues. Germline V gene data show CDR1 as SGHNT and CDR2 as YENEEA. Trimming removed 2 bases from V and 0 bases from J, with 10 bases in between.

The table lists this clone with a few counts. The chain uses TRBV29-1 and TRBJ1-1; D call uncertain. V was pared by 4 bases and J by 0 bases, with 9 bases between. CDR3 length equals 13 residues. Per the germline V gene, CDR1 is SQVTM and CDR2 is ANQGSEA. CDR3 sequence reads: CSVVGSMNTEAFF. In nucleotides, the CDR3 is TGCAGCGTTGTTGGCAGTATGAACACTGAAGCTTTCTTT.

This sequence joins TRBV6-5 and TRBJ2-7; 7 bases fit TRBD1. The germline V gene has CDR1 MNHEY and CDR2 SVGAGI. V was clipped by 2 bases and J by 2 bases; unmatched bases: 6. The CDR3 length is 15 residues. CDR3 DNA: TGTGCCAGCAGTTACCGGGACAGCGACCCCTACGAGCAGTACTTC. Encoded protein: CASSYRDSDPYEQYF.

The rearrangement links TRBV5-1 to TRBJ2-1; 7 bases map to TRBD2. This CDR3 is 15 amino acids long. Germline lookup yields CDR1 SGHRS and CDR2 YFSETQ. The ends lost 0 bases at V and 8 bases at J; junction bases unmatched: 8. CDR3 amino acids: CASSLDGGGGDEQFF. Written as DNA, the CDR3 is TGCGCCAGCAGCTTGGATGGCGGGGGTGGAGATGAGCAGTTCTTC.

V and J are TRBV9 and TRBJ2-5, with TRBD2 matching over 12 bases. Germline V gene data show CDR1 as SGDLS and CDR2 as YYNGEE. Trimming took 0 bases from V and 2 from J; bases not matched to a gene: 8. The CDR3 covers 18 residues. The CDR3 DNA is TGTGCCAGCAGCGTAGGACTAGCGGGAGTAAGGGAACAAGAGACCCAGTACTTC. It is translated as CASSVGLAGVREQETQYF.

The chain couples TRBV9 to TRBJ2-5; 12 positions agree with TRBD2. J lost 3 bases, V lost 3 bases, and 6 bases had no gene match. CDR1 is SGDLS and CDR2 is YYNGEE in the germline V gene. This CDR3 region has 16 residues. CDR3 in DNA: TGTGCCAGCAGCGCAATGACTAGCGGGAGAGAAGAGACCCAGTACTTC. Translated, it gives CASSAMTSGREETQYF. Based on the CDR3 plus reference TRBV9 and TRBJ2-5, the full variable domain is DSGVTQTPKHLITATGQRVTLRCSPRSGDLSVYWYQQSLDQGLQFLIQYYNGEERAKGNILERFSAQQFPDLHSELNLSSLELGDSALYFCASSAMTSGREETQYFGPGTRLLVL.

The rearrangement joins TRBV29-1 to TRBJ2-1; D might be TRBD2 (6 bases). Per the germline V gene, CDR1 is SQVTM and CDR2 is ANQGSEA. There are 14 residues in the CDR3. V shed 6 bases and J shed 3 bases, with 15 bases lying between them. The CDR3 DNA reads TGCAGCGTAAACTCTCCGGGACTCTACAATGAGCAGTTCTTC. Translated: CSVNSPGLYNEQFF.

The chain employs TRBV18 and TRBJ1-1; TRBD1 is a possible D gene (6 bases). The CDR3 consists of 17 residues. Trimming took off 3 bases at V and 1 base at J, with 18 bases between the two ends. CDR1 and CDR2 from the germline V gene are KGHSH and LQKENI. CDR3 region: CASSPNGLGGANTEAFF. The CDR3 nucleotides are TGTGCCAGCTCACCTAACGGGTTGGGGGGGGCGAACACTGAAGCTTTCTTT.

This clone was seen just once. The rearrangement links TRBV4-1 to TRBJ2-3, with a tentative D call TRBD1 (6 bases). Trimming took 4 bases from V and 2 from J, leaving 13 bases between them. Germline CDR1 is MGHRA and CDR2 is YSYEKL. This CDR3 is built from 15 residues. The CDR3 protein is CASSLRGSSTDTQYF. CDR3 in DNA: TGCGCCAGCAGCCTCAGGGGTTCCTCCACAGATACGCAGTATTTT.

In its sample, this clone was seen once. The V call is TRBV5-6, the J call TRBJ1-4; D remains unclear. With 3 bases removed from V and 6 bases from J, the gap between germline ends came to 18 bases. The germline V gene encodes CDR1 SGHDT and CDR2 YYEEEE. The CDR3 runs 16 residues. The CDR3 nucleotides are TGTGCCAGCAGCTCGGACGAAAAGGGAGCGGATGAAAAACTGTTTTTT. Its protein product is CASSSDEKGADEKLFF. The full variable domain, completed using reference TRBV5-6 and TRBJ1-4, is DAGVTQSPTHLIKTRGQQVTLRCSPKSGHDTVSWYQQALGQGPQFIFQYYEEEERQRGNFPDRFSGHQFPNYSSELNVNALLLGDSALYLCASSSDEKGADEKLFFGSGTQLSVL.

The rearrangement joins TRBV5-1 to TRBJ1-1; 7 bases map to TRBD1. The trim removed 4 bases at V and 0 bases at J, leaving 6 bases unmatched. Germline values: CDR1 SGHRS, CDR2 YFSETQ. The length of the CDR3 is 15 residues. The CDR3 sequence: CASSTDRFMNTEAFF. CDR3 in DNA: TGCGCCAGCAGCACGGACAGGTTCATGAACACTGAAGCTTTCTTT.

The V call is TRBV6-5, the J call TRBJ2-7; TRBD1 matches 7 bases. CDR3 length: 15 residues. Germline CDR1 MNHEY, CDR2 SVGAGI. J was trimmed by 3 bases and V by 4 bases; bases with no gene match: 9. The CDR3 region has the DNA TGTGCCAGCAGTTCCAGACAGGGTTCTAACTACGAGCAGTACTTC. Translating it yields CASSSRQGSNYEQYF.

In this sample, this clone turned up once. The chain uses TRBV6-6 and TRBJ1-2; 7 bases map to TRBD1. CDR3 size: 14 residues. Losses at the gene ends were 5 bases for V and 4 bases for J; bases not matched to a gene: 7. Germline V lookup: CDR1 MNHNY, CDR2 SVGAGI (reference sequence). The DNA of the CDR3 is TGTGCCAGCAGTCTAGGGGGCCCCCTCTATGGCTACACCTTC. Translation: CASSLGGPLYGYTF.

The rearrangement joins TRBV5-1 to TRBJ2-5, with 13 bases that match TRBD2. The CDR3 has 17 residues. The junction had 5 bases not matched to a gene; V was cut back by 3 bases and J by 0 bases. Germline CDR1 reads SGHRS; CDR2 reads YFSETQ. CDR3 coding DNA: TGCGCCAGCAGCTGGCGTACTAGCGGGGGGGACCAAGAGACCCAGTACTTC. Translating gives CASSWRTSGGDQETQYF. Variable domain in full (rest from reference TRBV5-1 and TRBJ2-5): KAGVTQTPRYLIKTRGQQVTLSCSPISGHRSVSWYQQTPGQGLQFLFEYFSETQRNKGNFPGRFSGRQFSNSRSEMNVSTLELGDSALYLCASSWRTSGGDQETQYFGPGTRLLVL.

The V and J genes are TRBV7-2 and TRBJ1-5, with D maybe TRBD1 (6 bases). Per germline, CDR1 SGHTA and CDR2 FQGNSA. Trimming stripped 0 bases from V and 3 bases from J, with 9 bases between. CDR3 length equals 15 residues. This chain's CDR3 is CASSLARDNNQPQHF. The CDR3 DNA is TGTGCCAGCAGCTTAGCAAGGGACAACAATCAGCCCCAGCATTTT.

The CDR3 DNA follows: TGTGCCACCAGCAGGCCGGGACAGGGCTACGAGCAGTACTTC. Its protein product is CATSRPGQGYEQYF. The rearrangement uses TRBV15 and TRBJ2-7; 9 bases map to TRBD1. The V segment lost 3 bases and the J segment 3 bases; nucleotides outside the gene matches: 3. Germline V gene sequence: CDR1 LNHNV, CDR2 YYDKDF (reference sequence). This CDR3 spans 14 amino acids.

This chain joins TRBV29-1 and TRBJ2-1; D may be TRBD2 (5 bases). The CDR3 loop spans 14 amino acids. Per germline, CDR1 SQVTM and CDR2 ANQGSEA. With 4 bases removed from V and 4 bases from J, the gap between germline ends came to 14 bases. The CDR3, as DNA: TGCAGCGTTGCCCCCGGCTCGGGGTACAATGAGCAGTTCTTC. As protein: CSVAPGSGYNEQFF.

The chain employs TRBV19 and TRBJ2-2, with 8 bases aligning to TRBD1. The CDR3 extends over 14 amino acids. The junction had 7 bases not matched to a gene; V was cut back by 5 bases and J by 8 bases. Germline loops: CDR1 LNHDA, CDR2 SQIVND (reference sequence). The CDR3 DNA reads TGTGCCAGTAGTGTGGACAGGGTGCCAGGGGAGCTGTTTTTT. Translated, it gives CASSVDRVPGELFF.

The genes are TRBV11-2 and TRBJ2-5; tentatively, D is TRBD1 (8 bases). Trimming left V 4 bases short and J 4 bases short, with 19 bases between. CDR3 length: 16 residues. CDR1 and CDR2 from the germline V gene are SGHAT and FQNNGV. CDR3 sequence reads: CASSSFGRDRRETQYF. CDR3 bases: TGTGCCAGCAGCTCTTTTGGGAGGGACAGGAGAGAGACCCAGTACTTC.

The V gene is TRBV7-9, the J gene TRBJ2-5; perhaps TRBD2 as D (6 bases). The CDR3 contains 16 residues. The germline V and J ends were trimmed by 7 bases and 7 bases, with 25 bases remaining between them. From germline, CDR1 is SEHNR and CDR2 FQNEAQ (reference sequence). The CDR3 spells CASTPFGGRTSGTQYF. CDR3 sequence (DNA): TGTGCCAGCACCCCCTTCGGAGGGCGCACAAGTGGGACCCAGTACTTC.

The chain is built from TRBV15 and TRBJ2-1; 12 bases map to TRBD2. CDR3 length equals 14 residues. The V segment lost 4 bases and the J segment 7 bases; nucleotides outside the gene matches: 2. Germline V gene data show CDR1 as LNHNV and CDR2 as YYDKDF (reference sequence). The CDR3 reads CATSTGTSGNEQFF. In DNA, the CDR3 is TGTGCCACCAGCACAGGGACTAGCGGGAATGAGCAGTTCTTC. The full variable domain, its missing parts supplied by reference TRBV15 and TRBJ2-1, is DAMVIQNPRYQVTQFGKPVTLSCSQTLNHNVMYWYQQKSSQAPKLLFHYYDKDFNNEADTPDNFQSRRPNTSFCFLDIRSPGLGDTAMYLCATSTGTSGNEQFFGPGTRLTVL.

V usage is TRBV10-3 and J usage is TRBJ1-6; the D gene is possibly TRBD1 (5 bases). Germline lookup yields CDR1 ENHRY and CDR2 SYGVKD. The CDR3 extends over 17 amino acids. The V gene lost 0 bases and the J gene lost 10 bases, with 19 bases spanning the gap. In nucleotides, the CDR3 is TGTGCCATCAGTGAGTCGATCGGGGGGGATCGTTACTCACCCCTCCACTTT. It codes for CAISESIGGDRYSPLHF.